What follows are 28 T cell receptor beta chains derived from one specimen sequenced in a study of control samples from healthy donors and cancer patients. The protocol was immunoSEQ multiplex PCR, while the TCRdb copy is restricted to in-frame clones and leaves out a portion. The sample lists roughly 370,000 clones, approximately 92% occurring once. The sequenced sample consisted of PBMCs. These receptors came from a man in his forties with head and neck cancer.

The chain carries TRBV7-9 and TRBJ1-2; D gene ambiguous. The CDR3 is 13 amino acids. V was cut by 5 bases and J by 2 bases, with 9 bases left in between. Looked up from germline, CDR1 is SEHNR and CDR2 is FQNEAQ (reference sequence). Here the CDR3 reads CASSLIANYGYTF. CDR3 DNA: TGTGCCAGCAGCCTGATAGCAAACTATGGCTACACCTTC.

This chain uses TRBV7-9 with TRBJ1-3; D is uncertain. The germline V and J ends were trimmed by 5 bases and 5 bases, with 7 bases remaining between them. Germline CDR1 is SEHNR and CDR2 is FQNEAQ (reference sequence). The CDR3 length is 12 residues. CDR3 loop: CASSETRNTIYF. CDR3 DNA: TGTGCCAGCAGCGAAACAAGAAACACCATATATTTT.

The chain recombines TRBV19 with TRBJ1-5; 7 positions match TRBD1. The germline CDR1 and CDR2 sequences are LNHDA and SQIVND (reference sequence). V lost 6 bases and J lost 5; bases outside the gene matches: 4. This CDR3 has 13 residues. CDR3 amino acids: CASRDRFDQPQHF. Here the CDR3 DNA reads TGTGCCAGTAGGGACAGGTTCGATCAGCCCCAGCATTTT.

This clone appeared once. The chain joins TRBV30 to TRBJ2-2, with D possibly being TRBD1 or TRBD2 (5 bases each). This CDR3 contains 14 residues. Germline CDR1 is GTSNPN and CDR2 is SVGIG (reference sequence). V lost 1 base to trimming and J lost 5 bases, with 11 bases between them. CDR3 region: CAWSGGLGTGELFF. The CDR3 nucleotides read TGTGCCTGGAGTGGGGGGTTGGGTACCGGGGAGCTGTTTTTT.

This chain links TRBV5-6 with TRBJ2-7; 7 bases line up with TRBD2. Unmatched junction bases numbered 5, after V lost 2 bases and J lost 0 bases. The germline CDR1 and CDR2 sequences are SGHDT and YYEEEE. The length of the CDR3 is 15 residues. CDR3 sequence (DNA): TGTGCCAGCAGCTTACGGCGGGGGAGCTCCTACGAGCAGTACTTC. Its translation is CASSLRRGSSYEQYF.

This chain's CDR3 is CASSPLAGNNYGYTF. As DNA, the CDR3 is TGTGCCAGCAGTCCCCTGGCGGGGAATAACTATGGCTACACCTTC. The chain recombines TRBV6-4 with TRBJ1-2; no reliable D call. Trimming left V 5 bases short and J 1 base short, with 14 bases between. Germline V gives CDR1 MRHNA, CDR2 SNTAGT. The CDR3 runs to 15 residues.

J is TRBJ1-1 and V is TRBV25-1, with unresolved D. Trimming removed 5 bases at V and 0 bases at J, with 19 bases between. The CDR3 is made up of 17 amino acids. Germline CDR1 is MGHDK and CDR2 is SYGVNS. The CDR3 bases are TGTGCCAGCAGTCCTCATGAGGTCGGGGTATTGAACACTGAAGCTTTCTTT. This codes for CASSPHEVGVLNTEAFF.

CDR3 loop: CATSSHRGNTGELFF. The CDR3 nucleotides are TGTGCCACCAGCAGTCACAGGGGGAATACCGGGGAGCTGTTTTTT. J is TRBJ2-2 and V is TRBV15; 8 bases map to TRBD1. Germline values: CDR1 LNHNV, CDR2 YYDKDF (reference sequence). With V trimmed by 3 bases and J by 5 bases, 5 bases remained unmatched. This CDR3 comprises 15 residues.

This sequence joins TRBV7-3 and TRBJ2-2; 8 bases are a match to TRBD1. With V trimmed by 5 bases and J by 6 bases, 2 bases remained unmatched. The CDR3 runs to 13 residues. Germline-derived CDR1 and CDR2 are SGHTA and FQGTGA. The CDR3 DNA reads TGTGCCAGCAGCCAGACAGGGGCCGGGGAGCTGTTTTTT. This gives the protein CASSQTGAGELFF.

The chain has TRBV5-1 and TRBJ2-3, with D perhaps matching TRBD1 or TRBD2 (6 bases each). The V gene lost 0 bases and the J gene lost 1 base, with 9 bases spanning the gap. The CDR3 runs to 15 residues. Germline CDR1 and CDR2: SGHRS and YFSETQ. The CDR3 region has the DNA TGCGCCAGCAGCTTGGCGGGGGCGGGCACAGATACGCAGTATTTT. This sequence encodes CASSLAGAGTDTQYF.

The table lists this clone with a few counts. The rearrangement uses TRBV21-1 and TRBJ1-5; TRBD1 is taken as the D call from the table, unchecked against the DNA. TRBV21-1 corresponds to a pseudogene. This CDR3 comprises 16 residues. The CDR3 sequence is CASSKAGQGRKQPQHF. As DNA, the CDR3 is TGTGCCAGCAGCAAAGCGGGACAGGGAAGAAAGCAGCCCCAGCATTTT.

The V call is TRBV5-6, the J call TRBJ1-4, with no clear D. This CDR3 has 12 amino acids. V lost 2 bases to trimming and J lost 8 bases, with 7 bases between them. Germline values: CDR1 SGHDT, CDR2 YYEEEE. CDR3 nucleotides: TGTGCCAGCAGCTTCGGAGGCGAAAAACTGTTTTTT. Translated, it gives CASSFGGEKLFF.

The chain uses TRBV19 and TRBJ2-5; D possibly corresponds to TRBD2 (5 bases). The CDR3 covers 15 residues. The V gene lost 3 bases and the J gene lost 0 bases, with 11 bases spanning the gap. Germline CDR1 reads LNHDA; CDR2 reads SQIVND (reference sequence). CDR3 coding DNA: TGTGCCAGTAGTATCCGGGGTGTACACCAAGAGACCCAGTACTTC. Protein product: CASSIRGVHQETQYF.

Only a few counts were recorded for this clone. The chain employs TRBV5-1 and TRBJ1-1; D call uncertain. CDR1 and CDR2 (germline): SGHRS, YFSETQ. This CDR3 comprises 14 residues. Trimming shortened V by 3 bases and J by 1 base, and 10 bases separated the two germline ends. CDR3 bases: TGCGCCAGCAGCTCTTTAGTAGGGAACACTGAAGCTTTCTTT. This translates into CASSSLVGNTEAFF.

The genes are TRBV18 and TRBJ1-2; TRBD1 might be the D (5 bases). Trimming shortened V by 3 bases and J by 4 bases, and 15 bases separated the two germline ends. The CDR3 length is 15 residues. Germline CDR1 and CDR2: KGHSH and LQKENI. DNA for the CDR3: TGTGCCAGCTCACCGTCAACTCAGGGAGGCTATGGCTACACCTTC. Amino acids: CASSPSTQGGYGYTF.

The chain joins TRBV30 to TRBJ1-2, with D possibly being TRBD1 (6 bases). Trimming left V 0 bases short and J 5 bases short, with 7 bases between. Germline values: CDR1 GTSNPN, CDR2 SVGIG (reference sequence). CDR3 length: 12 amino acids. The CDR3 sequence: CAWSVQGYGYTF. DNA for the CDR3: TGTGCCTGGAGTGTACAGGGTTATGGCTACACCTTC.

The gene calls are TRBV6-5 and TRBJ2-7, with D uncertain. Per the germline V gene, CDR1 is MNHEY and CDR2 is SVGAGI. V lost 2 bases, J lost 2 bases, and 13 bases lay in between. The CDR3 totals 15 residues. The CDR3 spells CASSYLSGGPYEQYF. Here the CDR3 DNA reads TGTGCCAGCAGTTACCTTTCGGGCGGCCCCTACGAGCAGTACTTC.

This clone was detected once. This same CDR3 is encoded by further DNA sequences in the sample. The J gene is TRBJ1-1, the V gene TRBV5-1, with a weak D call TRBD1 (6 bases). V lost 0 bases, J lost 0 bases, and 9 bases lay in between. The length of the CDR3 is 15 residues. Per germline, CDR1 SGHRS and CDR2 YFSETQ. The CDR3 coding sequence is TGCGCCAGCAGCTTGGGAACAGGGATGAACACTGAAGCTTTCTTT. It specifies CASSLGTGMNTEAFF.

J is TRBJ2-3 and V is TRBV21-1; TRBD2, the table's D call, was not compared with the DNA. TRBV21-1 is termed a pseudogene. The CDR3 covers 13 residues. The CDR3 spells CASSKVRGDTQYF. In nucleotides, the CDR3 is TGTGCCAGCAGCAAAGTTCGAGGGGATACGCAGTATTTT.

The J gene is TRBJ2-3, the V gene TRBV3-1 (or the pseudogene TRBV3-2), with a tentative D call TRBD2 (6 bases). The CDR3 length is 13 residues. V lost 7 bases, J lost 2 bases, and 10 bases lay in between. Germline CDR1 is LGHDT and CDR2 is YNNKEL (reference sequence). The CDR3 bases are TGTGCCAGCAAAGGCGGGGACACAGATACGCAGTATTTT. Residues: CASKGGDTDTQYF.

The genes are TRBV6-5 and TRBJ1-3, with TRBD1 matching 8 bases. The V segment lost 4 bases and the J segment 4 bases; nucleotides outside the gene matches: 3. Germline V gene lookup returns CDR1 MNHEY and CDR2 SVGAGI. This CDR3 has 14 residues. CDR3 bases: TGTGCCAGCAGTTCAGGGGGCCCCGGAAACACCATATATTTT. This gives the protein CASSSGGPGNTIYF.

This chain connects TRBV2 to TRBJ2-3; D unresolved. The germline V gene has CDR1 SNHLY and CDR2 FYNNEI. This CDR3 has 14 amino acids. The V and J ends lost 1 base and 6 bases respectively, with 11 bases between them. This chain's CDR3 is CASSEGGITDTQYF. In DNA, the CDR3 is TGTGCCAGCAGTGAAGGGGGTATTACTGATACGCAGTATTTT.

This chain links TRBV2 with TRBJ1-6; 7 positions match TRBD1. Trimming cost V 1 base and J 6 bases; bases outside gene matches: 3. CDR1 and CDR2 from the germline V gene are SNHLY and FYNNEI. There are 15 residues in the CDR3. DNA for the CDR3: TGTGCCAGCAGTGAAGACAGGGGAGGTAATTCACCCCTCCACTTT. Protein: CASSEDRGGNSPLHF.

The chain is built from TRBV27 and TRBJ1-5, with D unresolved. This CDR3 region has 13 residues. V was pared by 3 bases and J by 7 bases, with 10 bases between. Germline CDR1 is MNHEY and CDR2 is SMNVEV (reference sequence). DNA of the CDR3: TGTGCCAGCAGTTTTGGGTGGCGGCAGCCCCAGCATTTT. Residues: CASSFGWRQPQHF.

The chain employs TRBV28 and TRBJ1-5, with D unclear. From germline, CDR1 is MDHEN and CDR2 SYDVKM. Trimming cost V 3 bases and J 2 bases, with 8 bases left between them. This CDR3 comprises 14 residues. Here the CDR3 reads CASSFLVGNQPQHF. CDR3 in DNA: TGTGCCAGCAGTTTCCTAGTCGGCAATCAGCCCCAGCATTTT.

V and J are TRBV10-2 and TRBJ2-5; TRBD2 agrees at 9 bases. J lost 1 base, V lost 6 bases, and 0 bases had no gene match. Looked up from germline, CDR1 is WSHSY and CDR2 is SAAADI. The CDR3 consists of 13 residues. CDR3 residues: CASRRGGQETQYF. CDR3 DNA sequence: TGCGCCAGCAGGCGGGGGGGCCAAGAGACCCAGTACTTC.

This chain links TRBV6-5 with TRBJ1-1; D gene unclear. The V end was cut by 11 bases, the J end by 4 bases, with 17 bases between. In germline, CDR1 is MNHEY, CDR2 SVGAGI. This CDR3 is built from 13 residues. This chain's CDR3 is CAGLFQEGTEAFF. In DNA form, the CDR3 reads TGTGCCGGCCTTTTCCAAGAAGGCACTGAAGCTTTCTTT.

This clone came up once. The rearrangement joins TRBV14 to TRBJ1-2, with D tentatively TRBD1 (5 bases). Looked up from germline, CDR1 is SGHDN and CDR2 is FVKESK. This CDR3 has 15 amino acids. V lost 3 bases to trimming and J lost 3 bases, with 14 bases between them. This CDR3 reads CASSHGQGIDYGYTF. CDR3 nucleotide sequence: TGTGCCAGCAGCCACGGGCAGGGAATCGACTATGGCTACACCTTC.